The rows below give T cell receptor beta chains drawn from one sample of a study of blood T cell repertoires in COVID-19. The data were produced by immunoSEQ multiplex PCR, yet TCRdb's version contains in-frame clones alone and is incomplete. Here the sample spans approximately 6,300 clones, 60% to 80% being singletons. What was sequenced was peripheral blood. These receptors were collected from a man aged 60 to 75 with acute or convalescent COVID-19. Both conserved end residues are part of each CDR3. D genes are given only for firm matches. Not all rows give a size; the values are once, few, many and, for expanded clones, a class.

J gene | V gene | D gene | clone size | CDR3 DNA | CDR3 protein
TRBJ2-7 | TRBV28 | TRBD2 | - | TGTGCCAGCAGTCTCCATGCAGCGGGAGGCTACGAGCAGTACTTC | CASSLHAAGGYEQYF
TRBJ1-1 | TRBV6-6 | - | - | TGTGCCAGCAGTTACCAGGGCGAGAACACTGAAGCTTTCTTT | CASSYQGENTEAFF
TRBJ2-2 | TRBV12-3/TRBV12-4 | TRBD1 | - | TGTGCCAGCAGTTTAGGCAGGGGGCGGGAGCTGTTTTTT | CASSLGRGRELFF
TRBJ2-3 | TRBV7-9 | - | - | TGTGCCAGCAGCTTAATATTGGATACGCAGTATTTT | CASSLILDTQYF
TRBJ1-6 | TRBV3-1/TRBV3-2 | - | few | TGTGCCAGCAGCCAAGATTTTGGACACAGTAATTCACCCCTCCACTTT | CASSQDFGHSNSPLHF
TRBJ2-1 | TRBV9 | TRBD2 | - | TGTGCCAGCAGCGTAGCACTAGCGGGATCTAGGTTCTTC | CASSVALAGSRFF
TRBJ1-2 | TRBV18 | - | - | TGTGCCAGCTCACACGAGGGGGGGTCCTATGGCTACACCTTC | CASSHEGGSYGYTF
TRBJ1-1 | TRBV5-4 | - | - | TGTGCCAGCAGCTTGGCAGGGCAGAACACTGAAGCTTTCTTT | CASSLAGQNTEAFF
TRBJ2-7 | TRBV2 | TRBD2 | - | TGTGCCAGCAGTGACTCTAGCGGGGACTACGAGCAGTACTTC | CASSDSSGDYEQYF
TRBJ2-1 | TRBV19 | - | - | TGTGCCAGTAGTATCTCGGCCAGGAACAATGAGCAGTTCTTC | CASSISARNNEQFF
TRBJ2-7 | TRBV6-5 | - | - | TGTGCCAGCAGTACAATGACAGACTCCTACGAGCAGTACTTC | CASSTMTDSYEQYF
TRBJ1-2 | TRBV5-4 | - | - | TGTGCCAGCAGACGGACAGACCGCGCCCTACATACCCACTTC | CASRRTDRALHTHF
TRBJ2-2 | TRBV9 | TRBD2 | once | TGTGCCAGCAGCCCAAGACTAGCGGGGATCGCGAACACCGGGGAGCTGTTTTTT | CASSPRLAGIANTGELFF
TRBJ1-6 | TRBV7-2 | - | once | TGTGCCAGCAGCTCCCGCGGGAATTCACCCCTCCACTTT | CASSSRGNSPLHF
TRBJ2-7 | TRBV5-1 | TRBD1 | - | TGCGCCAGCAGCTTGGGGGACAGGGGGGACGAGCAGTACTTC | CASSLGDRGDEQYF
TRBJ1-5 | TRBV15 | TRBD1 | once | TGTGCCACCAGCAGAGATCTTGGGACAGGGGACAGCAATCAGCCCCAGCATTTT | CATSRDLGTGDSNQPQHF
TRBJ1-3 | TRBV25-1 | - | - | TGTGCCAGCACAGGCTCTGGAAACACCATATATTTT | CASTGSGNTIYF
TRBJ1-6 | TRBV19 | - | - | TGTGCCAGTAGTATCGCAGGGGCGAGACATAATTCACCCCTCCACTTT | CASSIAGARHNSPLHF
TRBJ2-7 | TRBV19 | - | - | TGTGCCAGTATTTCCGGGGGCGAGCAGTACTTC | CASISGGEQYF
TRBJ1-2 | TRBV30 | TRBD1 | - | TGTGCCTGGACCCCGGGACAGGGGGGCTACTATGGCTACACCTTC | CAWTPGQGGYYGYTF
TRBJ2-2 | TRBV11-2 | - | - | TGTGCCAGCAGCCCTTTAGTGGGGGAGCTGTTTTTT | CASSPLVGELFF
TRBJ2-3 | TRBV9 | - | - | TGTGCCAGCAGCGTAGGTGGGACTGTGCCAGGCACAGATACGCAGTATTTT | CASSVGGTVPGTDTQYF
TRBJ2-3 | TRBV30 | TRBD2 | - | TGTGCCTGGGGACTAGCGGGAGCCGATACGCAGTATTTT | CAWGLAGADTQYF
TRBJ2-1 | TRBV3-1/TRBV3-2 | TRBD2 | - | TGTGCCAGCAGTCACGGGACTAGCGGGAGCCACAATGAGCAGTTCTTC | CASSHGTSGSHNEQFF
TRBJ1-1 | TRBV4-3 | - | - | TGCGCCAGCAGCCAAGAGAGGGACACTGAAGCTTTCTTT | CASSQERDTEAFF
TRBJ1-5 | TRBV5-5 | - | - | TGTGCCAGCAGCTTGGTTGCAGGGTCGGATCAGCCCCAGCATTTT | CASSLVAGSDQPQHF
TRBJ2-1 | TRBV6-5 | - | - | TGTGCCAGCGCTATTGGGCCCCATGAGCAGTTCTTC | CASAIGPHEQFF
TRBJ1-4 | TRBV9 | - | hyperexpanded | TGTGCCAGCAGCGTAGCACACAATAATGAAAAACTGTTTTTT | CASSVAHNNEKLFF
TRBJ1-6 | TRBV3-1/TRBV3-2 | - | - | TGTGCCAGCAGCCAAGTACCGGGAAATTCACCCCTCCACTTT | CASSQVPGNSPLHF
TRBJ2-3 | TRBV7-9 | TRBD1 | - | TGTGCCAGCTGCCGTAGAGGGGGCGCAGATACGCAGTATTTT | CASCRRGGADTQYF
TRBJ1-1 | TRBV12-3/TRBV12-4 | - | few | TGTGCCAGCAGTTTGGGAGGGGAAGCTTTCTTT | CASSLGGEAFF
TRBJ2-2 | TRBV5-6 | TRBD1 | - | TGTGCCAGCAGCTTGGGGACAGGGGCCGGGGAGCTGTTTTTT | CASSLGTGAGELFF
TRBJ1-1 | TRBV5-1 | - | medium-sized | TGCGCCAGCAGCTTGGCCCAGAACACTGAAGCTTTCTTT | CASSLAQNTEAFF
TRBJ2-5 | TRBV5-1 | - | - | TGCGCCAGCAGCTTGAATACAGGACAAGAGACCCAGTACTTC | CASSLNTGQETQYF
TRBJ1-1 | TRBV9 | TRBD1 | - | TGTGCCAGCAGCCCAAGACAGGGGTGGGCTTTCTTT | CASSPRQGWAFF
TRBJ1-1 | TRBV5-6 | - | - | TGTGCCAGCAGCTTGGGCTTCGTGACAGACACTGAAGCTTTCTTT | CASSLGFVTDTEAFF
TRBJ1-2 | TRBV11-3 | - | - | TGTGCCAGCAGTTCGGCGGGCTATGGCTACACCTTC | CASSSAGYGYTF
TRBJ1-2 | TRBV3-1/TRBV3-2 | - | few | TGTGCCAGCAGCCAAGATCCGGGGGGACCCTATGGCTACACCTTC | CASSQDPGGPYGYTF
TRBJ1-2 | TRBV29-1 | - | - | TGCAGCGTTGAAGGCGGAGCCGGGAACTATGGCTACACCTTC | CSVEGGAGNYGYTF
TRBJ1-2 | TRBV23-1 | - | - | TGCGCCAGCAGTCAATCGAGAGGGCTCTATGGCTACACCTTC | CASSQSRGLYGYTF
TRBJ1-1 | TRBV9 | - | - | TGTGCCAGCAGCGTAGAGGCAGCAGGGACTGAAGCTTTCTTT | CASSVEAAGTEAFF
TRBJ2-1 | TRBV7-9 | TRBD2 | - | TGTGCCAGCAGCGCCCGTTCGGGAGGAGATGAGCAGTTCTTC | CASSARSGGDEQFF
TRBJ1-2 | TRBV19 | - | - | TGTGCCAGTAGTCCCCCCCATCAGGTGGTCGATAGCTACACCTTC | CASSPPHQVVDSYTF
TRBJ2-6 | TRBV18 | - | few | TGTGCCAGCTCACCGTTAGCGTCTGGGGCCAACGTCCTGACTTTC | CASSPLASGANVLTF
TRBJ1-1 | TRBV6-1 | - | - | TGTGCCAGCAGTACCCCTATACCCCAGAACACTGAAGCTTTCTTT | CASSTPIPQNTEAFF